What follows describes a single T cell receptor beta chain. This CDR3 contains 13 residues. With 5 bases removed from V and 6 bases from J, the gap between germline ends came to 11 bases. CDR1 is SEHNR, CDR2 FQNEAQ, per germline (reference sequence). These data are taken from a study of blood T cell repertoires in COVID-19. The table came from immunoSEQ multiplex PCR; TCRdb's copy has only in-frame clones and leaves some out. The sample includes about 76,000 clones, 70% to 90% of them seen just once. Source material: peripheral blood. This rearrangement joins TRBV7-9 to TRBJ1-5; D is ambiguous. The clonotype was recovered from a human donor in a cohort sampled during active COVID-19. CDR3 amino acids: CASSRAGGQPQHF. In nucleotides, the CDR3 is TGTGCCAGCAGCCGCGCCGGAGGTCAGCCCCAGCATTTT.